The text below deals with one TCR beta chain. The antigen is undetermined. V lost 6 bases, J lost 6 bases, and 12 bases lay in between. The CDR3 totals 14 residues. Germline CDR1 and CDR2: LGHNT and FRNRAP. This record comes from a study of T cells after yellow fever vaccination. Turning to the study itself: Preparing low-cell-number fractions relied on SMART-Seq v4 Ultra Low Input. Regarding the study as a whole: Reappearing after the booster were most of the clones from primary vaccination (96% CD4, approximately 85% CD8). FACS-sorted repertoires could contain abundant clonotypes contaminating from the bulk population.

MiXCR, run by TCRdb on the 5' RACE reads, gives a single entry per CDR3 protein. The sample shows 60,000 to 95,000 distinct CDR3 sequences, more than 5.5% of them seen only once. Sample: CD8+ T cells sorted from PBMCs, taken roughly 10 days after the first yellow fever vaccination. This rearrangement joins TRBV12-5 to TRBJ1-6, with a weak D call TRBD1 (5 bases). The clonotype was recovered from a man aged 18 to 30 who received the YFV17D yellow fever vaccine. The CDR3 DNA sequence: TGTGCTAGTGGACCCCCAGGGAGTAATTCACCCCTCCACTTT. Its protein product is CASGPPGSNSPLHF.